These T cell receptor beta chains were read from a single sample in a study of long-term antiretroviral therapy in people with HIV. The method was immunoSEQ multiplex PCR; TCRdb's version includes in-frame clones alone and lacks a portion of them. Found here are more than 25,000 clones, around 97% of them singletons; the top ten hold 1.5% to 2%. Sequencing used unsorted PBMCs, obtained 7.6 years after starting antiretroviral therapy. These receptors were taken from a man aged 25-45 years with HIV. Each CDR3 is given with its conserved first and last residue. D genes are given only for firm matches. Some rows mark clone size as missing; the rest say once, few, many or name a class of expanded clone.

cdr3_aa cdr3_nt j_call d_call v_call clone_size
CAWSVVGGTNYGYTF TGTGCCTGGAGTGTAGTGGGGGGGACTAACTATGGCTACACCTTC TRBJ1-2 - TRBV30 -
CASSLLGRSYEQYF TGTGCCAGCAGCTTATTAGGGAGATCCTACGAGCAGTACTTC TRBJ2-7 - TRBV11-2 -
CASSRADPGGNTQYF TGTGCCAGCTCCCGGGCCGATCCAGGCGGCAATACGCAGTATTTT TRBJ2-3 - TRBV9 -
CASSINPRDGYTF TGTGCCAGCAGTATTAATCCCAGGGATGGCTACACCTTC TRBJ1-2 - TRBV28 -
CASSILAEQFF TGTGCCAGTAGTATACTAGCGGAGCAGTTCTTC TRBJ2-1 - TRBV19 -
CSVGDRLRDGELFF TGCAGCGTTGGGGACCGCTTAAGGGACGGGGAGCTGTTTTTT TRBJ2-2 - TRBV29-1 -
CASNADSLSYGYTF TGCGCCAGCAACGCGGACAGCCTATCCTATGGCTACACCTTC TRBJ1-2 - TRBV5-1 -
CASSFPPEDTEAFF TGTGCCAGCAGCTTCCCCCCTGAGGACACTGAAGCTTTCTTT TRBJ1-1 - TRBV11-2 once
CASSLGGDSFYEQYF TGTGCCAGCAGCCTGGGTGGAGACTCTTTCTACGAGCAGTACTTC TRBJ2-7 - TRBV14 -
CASGQSYEQYF TGTGCCAGTGGACAGTCGTACGAGCAGTACTTC TRBJ2-7 - TRBV6-1 -
CASSWGDTQYF TGTGCCAGCAGTTGGGGGGATACGCAGTATTTT TRBJ2-3 - TRBV27 -
CASSPVSGGGADTQYF TGCGCCAGCAGCCCCGTTAGCGGGGGGGGTGCAGATACGCAGTATTTT TRBJ2-3 TRBD2 TRBV5-1 -
CAGSSASYNSPLHF TGTGCCGGGTCGAGCGCCAGCTATAATTCACCCCTCCACTTT TRBJ1-6 - TRBV6-6 -
CASSERRGGYDSGANVLTF TGTGCCAGCAGTGAAAGAAGGGGGGGGTACGACTCTGGGGCCAACGTCCTGACTTTC TRBJ2-6 - TRBV2 -
CASSRRLGTSGRFEQFF TGTGCCAGCAGCCGCAGACTGGGGACTAGCGGGAGGTTTGAGCAGTTCTTC TRBJ2-1 TRBD2 TRBV7-8 -
CASSLGPQETQYF TGCGCCAGCAGCCTAGGACCACAGGAGACCCAGTACTTC TRBJ2-5 - TRBV4-1 -
CASSYSQSGGPREQYF TGTGCCAGCAGTTACAGCCAGTCGGGAGGGCCGAGGGAGCAGTACTTC TRBJ2-7 TRBD2 TRBV6-5 -
CASSLRGSTDTQYF TGCGCCAGCAGCCTCAGGGGAAGCACAGATACGCAGTATTTT TRBJ2-3 - TRBV4-3 -
CASRDTGNRNTEAFF TGTGCCAGCAGGGACACAGGGAATCGGAACACTGAAGCTTTCTTT TRBJ1-1 - TRBV6-5 -
CATSSGPGVAGNEQFF TGTGCCACCAGCAGTGGTCCGGGGGTGGCGGGCAATGAGCAGTTCTTC TRBJ2-1 - TRBV15 -
CASSLYRDALSYEQYF TGTGCCAGCAGCTTATACCGGGACGCCTTATCCTACGAGCAGTACTTC TRBJ2-7 - TRBV5-4 -
CASSKRGADEQFF TGTGCCAGCAGCAAGCGGGGGGCCGATGAGCAGTTCTTC TRBJ2-1 TRBD2 TRBV6-6 -
CSVEGARENTGELFF TGCAGCGTTGAAGGAGCACGGGAGAACACCGGGGAGCTGTTTTTT TRBJ2-2 - TRBV29-1 once